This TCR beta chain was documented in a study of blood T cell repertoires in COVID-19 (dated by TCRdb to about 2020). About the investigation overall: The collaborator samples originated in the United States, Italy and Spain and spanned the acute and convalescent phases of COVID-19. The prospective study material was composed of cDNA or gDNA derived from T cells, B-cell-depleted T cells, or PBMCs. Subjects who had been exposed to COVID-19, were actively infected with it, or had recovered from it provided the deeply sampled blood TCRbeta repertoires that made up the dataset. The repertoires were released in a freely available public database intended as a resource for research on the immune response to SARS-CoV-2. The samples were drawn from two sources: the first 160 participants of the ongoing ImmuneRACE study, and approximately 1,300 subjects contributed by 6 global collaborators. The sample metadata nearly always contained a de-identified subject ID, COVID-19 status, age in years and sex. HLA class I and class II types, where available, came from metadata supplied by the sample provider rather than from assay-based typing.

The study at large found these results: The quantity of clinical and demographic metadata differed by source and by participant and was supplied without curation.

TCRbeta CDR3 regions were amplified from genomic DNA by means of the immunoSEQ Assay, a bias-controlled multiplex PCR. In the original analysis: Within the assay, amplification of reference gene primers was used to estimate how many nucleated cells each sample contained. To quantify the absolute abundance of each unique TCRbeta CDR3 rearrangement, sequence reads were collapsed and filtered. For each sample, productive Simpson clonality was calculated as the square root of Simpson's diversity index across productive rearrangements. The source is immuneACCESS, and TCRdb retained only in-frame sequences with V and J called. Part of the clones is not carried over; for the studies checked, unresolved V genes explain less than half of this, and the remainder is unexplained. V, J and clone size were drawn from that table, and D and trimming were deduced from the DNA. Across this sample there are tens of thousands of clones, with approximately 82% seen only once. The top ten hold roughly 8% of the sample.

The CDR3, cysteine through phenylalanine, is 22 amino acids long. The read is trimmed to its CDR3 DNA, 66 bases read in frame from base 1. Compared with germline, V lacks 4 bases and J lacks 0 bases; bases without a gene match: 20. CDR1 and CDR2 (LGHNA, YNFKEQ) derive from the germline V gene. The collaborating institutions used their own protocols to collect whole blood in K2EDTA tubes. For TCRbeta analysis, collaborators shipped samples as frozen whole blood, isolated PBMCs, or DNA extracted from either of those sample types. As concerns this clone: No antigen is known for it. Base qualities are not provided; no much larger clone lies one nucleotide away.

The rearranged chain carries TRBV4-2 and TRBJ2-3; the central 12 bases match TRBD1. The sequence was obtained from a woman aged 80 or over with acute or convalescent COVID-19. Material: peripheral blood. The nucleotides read TGTGCCAGCAGCCGAGAACCCTCCGGGACAGGGGGCGCAAATCCCAGCACAGATACGCAGTATTTT. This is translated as CASSREPSGTGGANPSTDTQYF.